The next 9 T cell receptor beta chains were all read from a single sample in a study of T cell responses to AZD1222 COVID-19 vaccine. Method: immunoSEQ multiplex PCR; TCRdb's copy keeps in-frame clones and lacks some. The table lists approximately 130,000 clones, approximately 91% of them singletons, with 25% to 35% in the top ten. Sequencing was performed on peripheral blood, taken on day 0 of AZD1222 vaccination. These receptors were taken from an adult in good health.

This rearrangement joins TRBV9 to TRBJ1-2; D is ambiguous. Germline V gene lookup returns CDR1 SGDLS and CDR2 YYNGEE. The V and J ends lost 0 bases and 6 bases respectively, with 9 bases between them. The CDR3 is 13 residues long. The CDR3 DNA sequence: TGTGCCAGCAGCGTAGAGGGCGCAGATGGCTACACCTTC. Translation: CASSVEGADGYTF. The full variable domain, rest sourced from reference TRBV9 and TRBJ1-2, is DSGVTQTPKHLITATGQRVTLRCSPRSGDLSVYWYQQSLDQGLQFLIQYYNGEERAKGNILERFSAQQFPDLHSELNLSSLELGDSALYFCASSVEGADGYTFGSGTRLTVV.

The rearrangement links TRBV5-6 to TRBJ2-7; D gene uncertain. The V gene's germline CDR1 is SGHDT and CDR2 YYEEEE. The CDR3 contains 14 residues. V was pared by 3 bases and J by 3 bases, with 13 bases between. CDR3 region: CASSSSTGSYEQYF. CDR3 bases: TGTGCCAGCAGCTCTTCAACCGGAAGCTACGAGCAGTACTTC.

This chain uses TRBV5-1 with TRBJ2-5, with 10 bases that match TRBD2. The CDR3 sequence is 16 residues long. Germline V gene sequence: CDR1 SGHRS, CDR2 YFSETQ. With V trimmed by 0 bases and J by 5 bases, 7 bases remained unmatched. The CDR3 coding sequence is TGCGCCAGCAGCTTGGAACTAGCGGGGCCTGAGGAGACCCAGTACTTC. It specifies CASSLELAGPEETQYF.

The rearrangement uses TRBV12-3 or TRBV12-4 and TRBJ1-2; weak D call: TRBD1 (5 bases). The CDR3 has 11 residues. V lost 3 bases, J lost 8 bases, and 7 bases lay in between. This CDR3 is CASSFGGGYTF. The CDR3 DNA follows: TGTGCCAGCAGTTTTGGGGGAGGCTACACCTTC.

A few counts support this clone. The gene calls are TRBV7-9 and TRBJ2-1; 8 nucleotides align to TRBD2. Losses at the gene ends were 3 bases for V and 4 bases for J; bases not matched to a gene: 5. The germline CDR1 and CDR2 sequences are SEHNR and FQNEAQ (reference sequence). The CDR3 consists of 15 residues. CDR3 in DNA: TGTGCCAGCAGCTTTAAGCGGGAGAGGTACAATGAGCAGTTCTTC. Translation: CASSFKRERYNEQFF.

The chain couples TRBV12-3 or TRBV12-4 to TRBJ1-5; D not resolved. CDR3 length equals 12 residues. Trimming pared 3 bases from V and 6 bases from J, leaving 6 bases between. CDR3: CASSLLPQPQHF. DNA for the CDR3: TGTGCCAGCAGTTTGCTCCCTCAGCCCCAGCATTTT.

The rearrangement joins TRBV7-9 to TRBJ1-2, with 7 nucleotides matching TRBD1. The junction had 10 bases not matched to a gene; V was cut back by 5 bases and J by 4 bases. This CDR3 is built from 15 residues. Per germline, CDR1 SEHNR and CDR2 FQNEAQ (reference sequence). The CDR3 coding sequence is TGTGCCAGCAGCCCTCCGGGACAGATCTTCTATGGCTACACCTTC. Its translation is CASSPPGQIFYGYTF.

The rearrangement uses TRBV5-1 and TRBJ1-5; no firm D call. Germline V CDR1 and CDR2: SGHRS, YFSETQ. This CDR3 has 15 residues. The V end was cut by 4 bases, the J end by 1 base, with 12 bases between. The CDR3 is CASSAAPESNQPQHF. The DNA for the CDR3 is TGCGCCAGCAGCGCCGCCCCGGAAAGCAATCAGCCCCAGCATTTT. The variable domain in full, with the rest retrieved from reference TRBV5-1 and TRBJ1-5, is KAGVTQTPRYLIKTRGQQVTLSCSPISGHRSVSWYQQTPGQGLQFLFEYFSETQRNKGNFPGRFSGRQFSNSRSEMNVSTLELGDSALYLCASSAAPESNQPQHFGDGTRLSIL.

The rearrangement links TRBV12-3 or TRBV12-4 to TRBJ1-4, with a tentative D call TRBD1 (6 bases). CDR3 length equals 13 residues. Trimming shortened V by 6 bases and J by 8 bases, and 13 bases separated the two germline ends. CDR3 coding DNA: TGTGCCAGCAGCCTGGGGGCGGGGGAAAAACTGTTTTTT. Translation gives CASSLGAGEKLFF.